This T cell receptor beta chain was recorded in a study of blood T cell repertoires in COVID-19. Repertoires were generated with immunoSEQ multiplex PCR, while TCRdb's copy carries only in-frame clones and drops some. The table shows hundreds of thousands of clones, with about nine tenths occurring only once. Sequenced sample: peripheral blood. This receptor was obtained from a woman aged 18-29 years with acute or convalescent COVID-19.

The CDR3, as DNA: TGCAGTGCTAGTCATCCGGGCCGACTAGGGGACACTGAAGCTTTCTTT. It specifies CSASHPGRLGDTEAFF. The chain couples TRBV20-1 to TRBJ1-1; D is possibly TRBD1 (5 bases). The V gene's germline CDR1 is DFQATT and CDR2 SNEGSKA (reference sequence). The CDR3 is made up of 16 amino acids. Trimming cost V 3 bases and J 3 bases, with 20 bases left between them.